The clone carrying this T cell receptor beta chain came up a few times. Its antigen is not known. V dropped 0 bases and J dropped 7 bases, with 13 bases sitting between them. Looked up from germline, CDR1 is MGHRA and CDR2 is YSYEKL. There are 15 residues in the CDR3. This sample is drawn from a study of Tregs in tolerant kidney transplant recipients. Study-wide findings and caveats: Donor-specific Treg expansion exceeded global Treg expansion in tolerant patients, suggesting antigen drive. Tregs expanded with activated donor B cells seemed most donor-specific.

The method was immunoSEQ multiplex PCR; TCRdb's version includes in-frame clones alone and lacks a portion of them. Of some 66,000 clones in the sample, roughly 92% were seen once. The genes are TRBV4-1 and TRBJ2-1; no clear D gene. This TCR derives from a human donor who received a combined kidney and bone marrow transplant. The sequenced sample was CD8+ T cells from blood, obtained before the transplant. CDR3 in amino acids: CASSQDSTGSNEQFF. CDR3 nucleotides: TGCGCCAGCAGCCAAGATTCGACGGGTAGTAATGAGCAGTTCTTC.